This entry lists 8 T cell receptor beta chains sequenced from one sample in a study of T cell repertoires in cytomegalovirus infection. TCRdb fed the reads into MiXCR, producing one record per CDR3 protein. The table has about 600,000 distinct CDR3 sequences, approximately 24% seen once. The sequenced material came from CD8+ T cells from PBMCs. The receptor source for this set is a human donor in good health (CMV status not recorded). Some clones in this sample may be carry-over from other donors' samples.

This clonotype occurred a few times. The CDR3 is CSVLMGYTEAFF. CDR3 in DNA: TGCAGCGTCCTGATGGGGTACACTGAAGCTTTCTTT. The chain is built from TRBV29-1 and TRBJ1-1, with D unclear. Germline V gene lookup returns CDR1 SQVTM and CDR2 ANQGSEA. V was cut by 6 bases and J by 3 bases, with 11 bases left in between. CDR3 length: 12 residues.

Concerning this clonotype: Being one base from a much bigger clone, this may be a read error. This is likely a read error, given that the CDR3 carries no conserved phenylalanine or tryptophan at its end. The chain links TRBV7-2 to TRBJ2-7; D assignment may be TRBD1 or TRBD2 (6 bases each). Germline V lookup: CDR1 SGHTA, CDR2 FQGNSA. V was clipped by 1 base and J by 0 bases, with 10 bases between them. CDR3 length: 15 residues. CDR3 sequence (DNA): TGTGCCAGCAGCTTAGGGAGGGGGGCCTCCTACGAGCAGTACTAC. It translates to CASSLGRGASYEQYY.

This clonotype appeared a few times. This chain connects TRBV7-8 to TRBJ2-7; D is ambiguous. V was pared by 2 bases and J by 1 base, with 15 bases between. The CDR3 contains 16 residues. The germline V gene has CDR1 SGHVS and CDR2 FQNEAQ. CDR3 nucleotide sequence: TGTGCCAGCAGCTTATATTATGGCGGTCGGTCCTACGAGCAGTACGTC. It is translated as CASSLYYGGRSYEQYV.

V is TRBV24-1 and J is TRBJ2-3, with 15 bases identical to TRBD2. The CDR3 consists of 17 residues. V shed 3 bases, J shed 3 bases, and the junction held 3 bases outside the gene matches. Germline loops: CDR1 KGHDR, CDR2 SFDVKD. CDR3 residues: CATSDRTSGGVTDTQYF. The CDR3 region has the DNA TGTGCCACCAGTGATCGGACTAGCGGGGGGGTAACAGATACGCAGTATTTT.

This clonotype has more than one count but fewer than ten. In DNA, the CDR3 is TGCAGCGTTGGACGACTTACAGGGAAGTACGAGCAGTACTTC. Translation gives CSVGRLTGKYEQYF. The chain joins TRBV29-1 to TRBJ2-7; possible D gene TRBD1, 6 bases. Germline V CDR1 and CDR2: SQVTM, ANQGSEA. The CDR3 covers 14 residues. Trimming took off 4 bases at V and 4 bases at J, with 17 bases between the two ends.

This clonotype was counted many times. The chain combines TRBV7-9 with TRBJ2-3, with D possibly matching TRBD1 (5 bases). Germline-derived CDR1 and CDR2 are SEHNR and FQNEAQ (reference sequence). The CDR3 totals 15 residues. V was shortened by 1 base and J by 1 base, with 9 bases between the two germline ends. CDR3 region: CASSLGAGRTDTQYF. In nucleotides, the CDR3 is TGTGCCAGCAGCTTAGGGGCAGGGCGCACAGATACGCAGTATTTT.

This clonotype was picked up many times. The genes are TRBV28 and TRBJ2-3, with D hard to call. Trimming left V 2 bases short and J 0 bases short, with 9 bases between. Germline assignment: CDR1 MDHEN and CDR2 SYDVKM. The CDR3 has 15 residues. The CDR3 loop reads CASSLHDGSTDTQYF. The CDR3 DNA sequence: TGTGCCAGCAGTTTACACGACGGGAGCACAGATACGCAGTATTTT.

V and J are TRBV7-3 and TRBJ1-1; D gene uncertain. Trimming took off 4 bases at V and 2 bases at J, with 8 bases between the two ends. The CDR3 sequence is 13 residues long. Germline CDR1 is SGHTA and CDR2 is FQGTGA. The CDR3: CASSSDYNTEAFF. CDR3 nucleotides: TGTGCCAGCAGCTCCGATTATAACACTGAAGCTTTCTTT.